The clone carrying this TCR beta chain occurred a few times. V lost 3 bases, J lost 0 bases, and 2 bases stayed unmatched. CDR3 length: 15 residues. Germline-derived CDR1 and CDR2 are LNHNV and YYDKDF (reference sequence). The data derive from a study of shared clonotypes between healthy human individuals. An assay was performed, and its level was deep. Tens of thousands of T cell genomes, or about 290 ng DNA, went into unsorted PBMC replicate PCRs. Profiled with immunoSEQ multiplex PCR; TCRdb holds only in-frame clones, not every one. The sample lists hundreds of thousands of clones; about four fifths were seen once. Samples left unsorted employed around 92 million PBMCs for genomic DNA.

The V call is TRBV15, the J call TRBJ1-3; 7 nucleotides match TRBD1. This clonotype was sampled from a woman between 40 and 55 years old in good health. Some clones in this sample may be carry-over from other donors' samples. Sequencing was done on a sample of PBMCs. CDR3 residues: CATSRDRNSGNTIYF. The CDR3 DNA sequence: TGTGCCACCAGCAGGGACAGGAACTCTGGAAACACCATATATTTT.